The 9 T cell receptor beta chains given below trace back to one sample, sequenced in a study of OX40 agonist ivuxolimab in advanced cancers. The repertoire was sequenced with immunoSEQ multiplex PCR; TCRdb's copy has only in-frame clones and lacks some. The data hold tens of thousands of clones, with 87% observed a single time. Specimen: CD4+ or CD8+ T cells sorted from blood, collected in a trial of the OX40 agonist ivuxolimab. These receptors came from an adult with an advanced solid tumor such as melanoma, head and neck, liver or kidney cancer.

This chain links TRBV11-2 with TRBJ2-5; D possibly corresponds to TRBD1 (6 bases). V lost 5 bases and J lost 0, with 10 bases in between. Germline V CDR1 and CDR2: SGHAT, FQNNGV. The CDR3 totals 14 residues. The CDR3 coding sequence is TGTGCCAGCAGCCCTGGGACATACCAAGAGACCCAGTACTTC. It is translated as CASSPGTYQETQYF.

V is TRBV5-4 and J is TRBJ2-2; 7 bases map to TRBD1. The V and J ends lost 3 bases and 1 base, in that order; junction bases with no gene match: 3. CDR3 size: 15 residues. Germline V CDR1 and CDR2: SGHNT, YYREEE (reference sequence). The CDR3 loop reads CASSYDRVNTGELFF. The CDR3 region has the DNA TGTGCCAGCAGCTACGACAGGGTGAACACCGGGGAGCTGTTTTTT.

The chain employs TRBV2 and TRBJ1-5, with 8 bases lining up with TRBD1. This CDR3 has 13 amino acids. The V segment lost 6 bases and the J segment 6 bases; nucleotides outside the gene matches: 4. Germline CDR1 reads SNHLY; CDR2 reads FYNNEI. CDR3 loop: CASRDRDRQPQHF. The CDR3 coding sequence is TGTGCCAGCAGGGACAGGGACCGTCAGCCCCAGCATTTT.

The genes are TRBV6-1 and TRBJ2-7; 12 bases match TRBD2. The germline V gene encodes CDR1 MNHNS and CDR2 SASEGT. The J segment lost 1 base and the V segment lost 4 bases, leaving 2 bases of the junction unmatched. The CDR3 length is 15 residues. CDR3 in DNA: TGTGCCAGCAGTGTGACTAGCGGGAGTTCCTACGAGCAGTACTTC. Translation: CASSVTSGSSYEQYF.

The chain is built from TRBV7-3 and TRBJ2-5; 7 bases line up with TRBD2. Germline V gene lookup returns CDR1 SGHTA and CDR2 FQGTGA. J gave up 7 bases and V 5 bases, and 10 bases lay outside the gene matches. The length of the CDR3 is 14 residues. For the CDR3, the DNA is TGTGCCAGCAGCCCACGCGGGGGTCCGGGGACCCAGTACTTC. This codes for CASSPRGGPGTQYF.

With respect to this clone: Other nucleotide sequences in the sample specify the same CDR3. This chain links TRBV2 with TRBJ1-1; tentatively, D is TRBD1 (5 bases). Trimming took 2 bases from V and 3 from J, leaving 13 bases between them. CDR1 is SNHLY, CDR2 FYNNEI, per germline. The CDR3 sequence is 15 residues long. The DNA for the CDR3 is TGTGCCAGCAGTGAATTCCCCGGGACGGACACTGAAGCTTTCTTT. This encodes CASSEFPGTDTEAFF.

This rearrangement joins TRBV14 to TRBJ2-7; D is uncertain. CDR1 SGHDN and CDR2 FVKESK come from the germline V gene. This CDR3 spans 15 amino acids. V lost 6 bases and J lost 3, with 18 bases in between. CDR3 in amino acids: CASSPFEGIGYEQYF. The CDR3, as DNA: TGTGCCAGCAGTCCTTTTGAAGGCATTGGCTACGAGCAGTACTTC.

The CDR3 region has the DNA TGCAGCGTTCAACAGGGGGCGAACACCGGGGAGCTGTTTTTT. Amino acids: CSVQQGANTGELFF. The rearrangement joins TRBV29-1 to TRBJ2-2, with 8 bases aligning to TRBD1. This CDR3 comprises 14 residues. The V gene end was trimmed by 5 bases and the J gene end by 0 bases; junction bases not matched to a gene: 2. Germline CDR1 is SQVTM and CDR2 is ANQGSEA.

V usage is TRBV28 and J usage is TRBJ1-5; D possibly corresponds to TRBD1 (6 bases). The V end was cut by 5 bases, the J end by 7 bases, with 12 bases between. Germline loops: CDR1 MDHEN, CDR2 SYDVKM. This CDR3 is built from 13 residues. CDR3 in DNA: TGTGCCAGCAGTACGGACAGAGGGCAGCCCCAGCATTTT. This codes for CASSTDRGQPQHF. The whole variable domain, remainder taken from reference TRBV28 and TRBJ1-5, is DVKVTQSSRYLVKRTGEKVFLECVQDMDHENMFWYRQDPGLGLRLIYFSYDVKMKEKGDIPEGYSVSREKKERFSLILESASTNQTSMYLCASSTDRGQPQHFGDGTRLSIL.